This is a list of T cell receptor beta chains from one sample in a study of early T cells in non-severe SARS-CoV-2 infection. Via MiXCR, TCRdb re-called the 5' RACE reads, giving one row per CDR3 protein. In the table there are 30,000 to 45,000 distinct CDR3 sequences, approximately 9.9% of which are singletons. What was sequenced was whole blood. The receptors shown here come from an adult who was a healthcare worker with PCR-confirmed SARS-CoV-2 infection or an uninfected control (not recorded which). CDR3s include the opening cysteine and the closing phenylalanine or tryptophan. The order of the fields is J gene, V gene, D gene, clone size, CDR3 DNA, CDR3 protein. A D gene is named only where the DNA matches it firmly. The size of a clone is reported for some rows only, either as once, few or many, or as a class for expanded clones.

j_call: TRBJ1-5; v_call: TRBV7-9; d_call: -; clone_size: -; cdr3_nt: TGTGCCAGCAGCTTCCCCGGGTCCTTCAATCAGCCCCAGCATTTT; cdr3_aa: CASSFPGSFNQPQHF
j_call: TRBJ2-7; v_call: TRBV20-1; d_call: -; clone_size: many; cdr3_nt: TGCAGTGCTAGAGGAGAGAAAGACTACGAGCAGTACTTC; cdr3_aa: CSARGEKDYEQYF
j_call: TRBJ2-3; v_call: TRBV20-1; d_call: -; clone_size: many; cdr3_nt: TGCAGTGCTAGAGACAAGGCCCGTACAGATACGCAGTATTTT; cdr3_aa: CSARDKARTDTQYF
j_call: TRBJ2-5; v_call: TRBV20-1; d_call: -; clone_size: -; cdr3_nt: TGCAGTGCTAGGTTTTCGGGGTGGACCCAGTACTTC; cdr3_aa: CSARFSGWTQYF
j_call: TRBJ2-3; v_call: TRBV7-2; d_call: -; clone_size: -; cdr3_nt: TGTGCCAGCAGATCAAGACGTGCGCGGCTAAGCACAGATACGCAGTATTTT; cdr3_aa: CASRSRRARLSTDTQYF
j_call: TRBJ1-1; v_call: TRBV29-1; d_call: -; clone_size: few; cdr3_nt: TGCAGCGTTCCTACAGAGGGAGGGATGAACACTGAAGCTTTCTTT; cdr3_aa: CSVPTEGGMNTEAFF
j_call: TRBJ2-5; v_call: TRBV12-3/TRBV12-4; d_call: -; clone_size: many; cdr3_nt: TGTGCCAGCAGTTCGGGCGGCCAAGAGACCCAGTACTTC; cdr3_aa: CASSSGGQETQYF
j_call: TRBJ2-7; v_call: TRBV29-1; d_call: -; clone_size: many; cdr3_nt: TGCAGCGTTCCGGGACGTAGCTCCTACGAGCAGTACTTC; cdr3_aa: CSVPGRSSYEQYF
j_call: TRBJ1-2; v_call: TRBV18; d_call: -; clone_size: few; cdr3_nt: TGTGCCAGCTCACCAAGGGCCTACTATGGCTACACCTTC; cdr3_aa: CASSPRAYYGYTF
j_call: TRBJ1-2; v_call: TRBV29-1; d_call: TRBD1; clone_size: -; cdr3_nt: TGCAGCGTTGAGTTCAGGGGGCTTGGCTACACCTTC; cdr3_aa: CSVEFRGLGYTF
j_call: TRBJ2-1; v_call: TRBV7-2; d_call: -; clone_size: many; cdr3_nt: TGTGCCAGCAGCTTAGGTTTAGGGGGCAATGAGCAGTTCTTC; cdr3_aa: CASSLGLGGNEQFF
j_call: TRBJ2-1; v_call: TRBV11-3; d_call: -; clone_size: many; cdr3_nt: TGTGCCAGCAGCTTCGATTCGACAGGTGGGGGTGAGCAGTTCTTC; cdr3_aa: CASSFDSTGGGEQFF
j_call: TRBJ2-7; v_call: TRBV6-4; d_call: TRBD2; clone_size: -; cdr3_nt: TGTGCCAGCAGTTCACTAGCGGGGCCCTCCTACGAGCAGTACTTC; cdr3_aa: CASSSLAGPSYEQYF
j_call: TRBJ1-5; v_call: TRBV15; d_call: TRBD1; clone_size: many; cdr3_nt: TGTGCCACCAGCTCCCGGGACAGCCCATATTATAGCAATCAGCCCCAGCATTTT; cdr3_aa: CATSSRDSPYYSNQPQHF
j_call: TRBJ2-3; v_call: TRBV12-3/TRBV12-4; d_call: TRBD2; clone_size: many; cdr3_nt: TGTGCCAGCAGTAAACCTAGCGGGGGAAGCACAGATACGCAGTATTTT; cdr3_aa: CASSKPSGGSTDTQYF
j_call: TRBJ1-3; v_call: TRBV6-5; d_call: -; clone_size: many; cdr3_nt: TGTGCCAGCAAGCGGGGGACTTCTGGAAACACCATATATTTT; cdr3_aa: CASKRGTSGNTIYF
j_call: TRBJ2-3; v_call: TRBV28; d_call: -; clone_size: -; cdr3_nt: TGTGCCAGCAGTTCCGGAGGAAGAGATACGCAGTATTTT; cdr3_aa: CASSSGGRDTQYF
j_call: TRBJ1-5; v_call: TRBV7-9; d_call: -; clone_size: -; cdr3_nt: TGTGCCAGCAGCACCTTCTCCAGCAATCAGCCCCAGCATTTT; cdr3_aa: CASSTFSSNQPQHF
j_call: TRBJ2-5; v_call: TRBV7-2; d_call: -; clone_size: few; cdr3_nt: TGTGCCAGCAGCTTTTTATACCAAGAGACCCAGTACTTC; cdr3_aa: CASSFLYQETQYF
j_call: TRBJ2-2; v_call: TRBV27; d_call: -; clone_size: many; cdr3_nt: TGTGCCAGCAGGGCGAGCAGCCCGAACACCGGGGAGCTGTTTTTT; cdr3_aa: CASRASSPNTGELFF
j_call: TRBJ2-5; v_call: TRBV4-2; d_call: -; clone_size: many; cdr3_nt: TGTGCCAGCAGCCAAGAAGGCCAGGCTCGGTCGGTGGAGACCCAGTACTTC; cdr3_aa: CASSQEGQARSVETQYF
j_call: TRBJ2-3; v_call: TRBV10-3; d_call: -; clone_size: -; cdr3_nt: TGTGCCATCAGTGAGGGAGGGGGGAGCACAGATACGCAGTATTTT; cdr3_aa: CAISEGGGSTDTQYF
j_call: TRBJ2-3; v_call: TRBV20-1; d_call: -; clone_size: -; cdr3_nt: TGCAGTGCTAGTGGGCATACCACAGATACGCAGTATTTT; cdr3_aa: CSASGHTTDTQYF
j_call: TRBJ1-1; v_call: TRBV12-3/TRBV12-4; d_call: -; clone_size: many; cdr3_nt: TGTGCCAGCAGTTGGGCAGAGAACACTGAAGCTTTCTTT; cdr3_aa: CASSWAENTEAFF
j_call: TRBJ1-4; v_call: TRBV12-3/TRBV12-4; d_call: -; clone_size: many; cdr3_nt: TGTGCCAGCAAAAAGACCGGAACCGGGGGAAAACTGTTTTTT; cdr3_aa: CASKKTGTGGKLFF
j_call: TRBJ1-6; v_call: TRBV7-2; d_call: TRBD1; clone_size: -; cdr3_nt: TGTGCCAGCAGCCTGACAGGGGATCGATCACCCCTCCACTTT; cdr3_aa: CASSLTGDRSPLHF
j_call: TRBJ2-1; v_call: TRBV3-1; d_call: -; clone_size: -; cdr3_nt: TGTGCCAGCAGCCAAGAAGGGGGTAGAAGAGTAAATGAGCAGTTCTTC; cdr3_aa: CASSQEGGRRVNEQFF
j_call: TRBJ2-3; v_call: TRBV6-6; d_call: -; clone_size: few; cdr3_nt: TGTGCCAGCAGTTACGATAATACGCAGTATTTT; cdr3_aa: CASSYDNTQYF
j_call: TRBJ1-1; v_call: TRBV29-1; d_call: -; clone_size: many; cdr3_nt: TGCAGCGTTCTACCGTCGGTCGCTGAAGCTTTCTTT; cdr3_aa: CSVLPSVAEAFF
j_call: TRBJ2-7; v_call: TRBV7-8; d_call: TRBD1; clone_size: -; cdr3_nt: TGTGCCAGCAGCTCCAGGACAGGGGCCTACGAGCAGTACTTC; cdr3_aa: CASSSRTGAYEQYF
j_call: TRBJ1-4; v_call: TRBV29-1; d_call: TRBD1; clone_size: -; cdr3_nt: TGCAGCGTTCGACAGGGGAATGAAAAACTGTTTTTT; cdr3_aa: CSVRQGNEKLFF
j_call: TRBJ2-7; v_call: TRBV10-3; d_call: -; clone_size: -; cdr3_nt: TGTGCCATCAGTACAGGTTACGAGCGGTACTTC; cdr3_aa: CAISTGYERYF
j_call: TRBJ2-2; v_call: TRBV11-2; d_call: TRBD2; clone_size: few; cdr3_nt: TGTGCCAGCAACTTGCGGGCTGGTGCCAGCGGGGGCACCGGGGAGCTGTTTTTT; cdr3_aa: CASNLRAGASGGTGELFF
j_call: TRBJ2-7; v_call: TRBV20-1; d_call: TRBD1; clone_size: many; cdr3_nt: TGCAGTGCGCCGGGACAGAGAATTGCCGAGCAGTACTTC; cdr3_aa: CSAPGQRIAEQYF
j_call: TRBJ1-6; v_call: TRBV10-2; d_call: TRBD1; clone_size: -; cdr3_nt: TGCGCCAGCAGTGGCGAACAGGGGTCACCCCTCCACTTT; cdr3_aa: CASSGEQGSPLHF
j_call: TRBJ2-4; v_call: TRBV12-2; d_call: -; clone_size: many; cdr3_nt: TGTGCAAGTCGCTTAGCGACGCCGCTTAGCGGGGGACCGAAAAACATTCAGTACTTC; cdr3_aa: CASRLATPLSGGPKNIQYF
j_call: TRBJ1-6; v_call: TRBV7-3; d_call: -; clone_size: -; cdr3_nt: TGTGCCAGCAGCACTCAGAGGGGTAATTCACCCCTCCACTTT; cdr3_aa: CASSTQRGNSPLHF
j_call: TRBJ1-4; v_call: TRBV20-1; d_call: -; clone_size: many; cdr3_nt: TGCAGTGTCAAGGGACCAACTAATGAAAAACTGTTTTTT; cdr3_aa: CSVKGPTNEKLFF
j_call: TRBJ2-1; v_call: TRBV28; d_call: -; clone_size: -; cdr3_nt: TGTGCCAGCAGTTCACAAGGAACCATCCCCAGCGAGCAGTTCTTC; cdr3_aa: CASSSQGTIPSEQFF
j_call: TRBJ1-5; v_call: TRBV20-1; d_call: -; clone_size: few; cdr3_nt: TGCAGTGCTAGTTATACGGGGGGTAGCGGCAATCAGCCCCAGCATTTT; cdr3_aa: CSASYTGGSGNQPQHF
j_call: TRBJ1-3; v_call: TRBV20-1; d_call: -; clone_size: -; cdr3_nt: TGCAGTGCTAGCTACAGTAGCGCTGGAAACACCATATATTTT; cdr3_aa: CSASYSSAGNTIYF
j_call: TRBJ1-2; v_call: TRBV29-1; d_call: TRBD1; clone_size: -; cdr3_nt: TGCAGCGTTGACCGGGGGACAGGGGATGCCTATGGCTACACCTTC; cdr3_aa: CSVDRGTGDAYGYTF
j_call: TRBJ1-5; v_call: TRBV6-5; d_call: TRBD1; clone_size: many; cdr3_nt: TGTGCCAGCGCCAGGACAGGGTCGAATCAGCCCCAGCATTTT; cdr3_aa: CASARTGSNQPQHF
j_call: TRBJ1-2; v_call: TRBV12-5; d_call: TRBD1; clone_size: many; cdr3_nt: TGTGCTAGTGGCGACAGGGGGGATGGCTACACCTTC; cdr3_aa: CASGDRGDGYTF
j_call: TRBJ2-3; v_call: TRBV2; d_call: -; clone_size: -; cdr3_nt: TGTGCCAGCAGGATCTCCTCGGCTGTAGATACGCAGTATTTT; cdr3_aa: CASRISSAVDTQYF